The 20 T cell receptor beta chains below come from one sample, sequenced in a study of identical twins. In TCRdb, the 5' RACE reads were re-called with MiXCR into one record per CDR3 protein. The sample yields some 460,000 distinct CDR3 sequences, 12% to 15% seen once. These data also featured in a second study, about yellow fever vaccine responses in identical twins.

The sequenced sample consisted of CD4+ T cells sorted from blood. The origin of the receptors is a woman in her late teens or twenties in good health.

The table lists this clonotype with a few counts. The chain links TRBV7-9 to TRBJ2-7; TRBD1 matches at 9 bases. The CDR3 contains 15 residues. Germline lookup yields CDR1 SEHNR and CDR2 FQNEAQ (reference sequence). The J segment lost 7 bases and the V segment lost 3 bases, leaving 10 bases of the junction unmatched. CDR3 in DNA: TGTGCCAGCAGCTTCTACAGGGGGCGGAATGGAGAGCAGTACTTC. Translating it yields CASSFYRGRNGEQYF.

The chain uses TRBV27 and TRBJ2-1; 8 bases fit TRBD2. Germline CDR1 and CDR2: MNHEY and SMNVEV (reference sequence). This CDR3 has 16 residues. V lost 0 bases, J lost 7 bases, and 8 bases stayed unmatched. CDR3 region: CASSLSIAGPRNEQFF. The CDR3 region has the DNA TGTGCCAGCAGTTTATCGATAGCGGGGCCGCGTAATGAGCAGTTCTTC.

This clonotype has a handful of counts. This chain joins TRBV12-3 or TRBV12-4 and TRBJ2-2; either TRBD1 or TRBD2 may fit D (5 bases each). Trimming removed 7 bases from V and 7 bases from J, with 19 bases in between. There are 15 residues in the CDR3. In nucleotides, the CDR3 is TGTGCCAGCATCCTATCTCGGGGCGCGGTCGGGGAGCTGTTTTTT. It yields the protein CASILSRGAVGELFF.

This clonotype showed up just a few times. J is TRBJ2-5 and V is TRBV6-1; 8 bases line up with TRBD2. Germline CDR1 and CDR2: MNHNS and SASEGT. The CDR3 runs to 14 residues. After removal of 5 bases from V and 4 bases from J, the junction contained 6 bases not matched to a gene. CDR3 DNA sequence: TGTGCCAGCAGTCGGGGGGGCCTTGGAGAGACCCAGTACTTC. Translation: CASSRGGLGETQYF.

The chain combines TRBV5-1 with TRBJ2-1; tentatively, D is TRBD2 (6 bases). This CDR3 comprises 16 residues. V shed 4 bases and J shed 3 bases, with 17 bases lying between them. The germline gives CDR1 SGHRS, CDR2 YFSETQ. The chain's CDR3 is CASSLGEGRIYNEQFF. The CDR3 coding sequence is TGCGCCAGCAGCCTGGGAGAGGGGAGGATCTACAATGAGCAGTTCTTC.

This clonotype was detected many times. The chain joins TRBV29-1 to TRBJ2-7; possibly TRBD2 for D (6 bases). The germline V gene has CDR1 SQVTM and CDR2 ANQGSEA. V lost 6 bases, J lost 1 base, and 16 bases lay in between. The CDR3 has 14 residues. The CDR3 is CSVRASVLSYEQYF. The CDR3 DNA follows: TGCAGCGTACGGGCTAGCGTTTTATCCTACGAGCAGTACTTC.

The chain joins TRBV20-1 to TRBJ2-3, with TRBD1 as a possible D gene (6 bases). Germline V gives CDR1 DFQATT, CDR2 SNEGSKA (reference sequence). The V end was cut by 1 base, the J end by 0 bases, with 8 bases between. The CDR3 is 14 amino acids. CDR3 sequence (DNA): TGCAGTGCTAGAGGGGGGCTTAGCACAGATACGCAGTATTTT. It yields the protein CSARGGLSTDTQYF.

The chain has TRBV28 and TRBJ2-5; 7 bases line up with TRBD1. CDR3 length: 15 residues. The trim removed 4 bases at V and 0 bases at J, leaving 5 bases unmatched. Germline V gene data show CDR1 as MDHEN and CDR2 as SYDVKM. The chain's CDR3 is CASSSSQGYQETQYF. In nucleotides, the CDR3 is TGTGCCAGCAGTTCATCACAGGGGTACCAAGAGACCCAGTACTTC.

The chain carries TRBV7-2 and TRBJ2-4; a possible D gene is TRBD2 (7 bases). The CDR3 is 15 amino acids. Germline values: CDR1 SGHTA, CDR2 FQGNSA. V lost 5 bases, J lost 3 bases, and 14 bases lay in between. The DNA of the CDR3 is TGTGCCAGCAGCCCTCAGGGGAGGGTCAAAAACATTCAGTACTTC. This translates into CASSPQGRVKNIQYF.

This clonotype was detected ten times or more. The chain employs TRBV7-8 and TRBJ2-1, with 11 bases that match TRBD1. Germline lookup yields CDR1 SGHVS and CDR2 FQNEAQ. With 4 bases clipped from V and 6 bases from J, the junction kept 5 bases outside the gene matches. The CDR3 is 15 residues long. The CDR3 DNA sequence: TGTGCCAGCAGCTCGGACAGGGGGCCCAGCAATGAGCAGTTCTTC. Protein sequence: CASSSDRGPSNEQFF. The full variable domain, completed using reference TRBV7-8 and TRBJ2-1, is GAGVSQSPRYKVAKRGQDVALRCDPISGHVSLFWYQQALGQGPEFLTYFQNEAQLDKSGLPSDRFFAERPEGSVSTLKIQRTQQEDSAVYLCASSSDRGPSNEQFFGPGTRLTVL.

This chain uses TRBV10-3 with TRBJ2-3; TRBD2 matches at 7 bases. The length of the CDR3 is 17 residues. Germline V gene sequence: CDR1 ENHRY, CDR2 SYGVKD. The V segment lost 0 bases and the J segment 1 base; nucleotides outside the gene matches: 7. Here the CDR3 DNA reads TGTGCCATCAGTGAGTCTTTGGTCACTAGCGGCACAGATACGCAGTATTTT. This codes for CAISESLVTSGTDTQYF.

This clonotype has a handful of counts. V and J are TRBV29-1 and TRBJ2-1, with D perhaps matching TRBD2 (6 bases). This CDR3 comprises 14 residues. In germline, CDR1 is SQVTM, CDR2 ANQGSEA. DNA for the CDR3: TGCGGACTCTCGGGAGCGGACGGGTACAATGAGCAGTTCTTC. Protein: CGLSGADGYNEQFF.

V gene TRBV3-1 combines with J gene TRBJ2-2, with D possibly being TRBD1 (5 bases). This CDR3 is 14 amino acids long. V lost 4 bases to trimming and J lost 5 bases, with 11 bases between them. Germline values: CDR1 LGHDT, CDR2 YNNKEL (reference sequence). DNA of the CDR3: TGTGCCAGCAGCCCACCAGGGTCGACCGGGGAGCTGTTTTTT. Protein: CASSPPGSTGELFF.

This clonotype came up a few times. The chain has TRBV25-1 and TRBJ1-2; 10 nucleotides match TRBD1. There are 16 residues in the CDR3. Germline lookup yields CDR1 MGHDK and CDR2 SYGVNS. Trimming removed 3 bases from V and 5 bases from J; junction bases left unmatched: 9. CDR3 sequence: CASSELAGTGAYGYTF. The CDR3 DNA sequence: TGTGCCAGCAGTGAGCTCGCCGGGACAGGGGCTTATGGCTACACCTTC.

The V gene is TRBV5-1, the J gene TRBJ1-1; no reliable D call. Germline V gene lookup returns CDR1 SGHRS and CDR2 YFSETQ. The CDR3 totals 13 residues. Trimming removed 1 base from V and 7 bases from J, with 11 bases in between. The CDR3 region is CASSLRGALEAFF. The CDR3 DNA reads TGCGCCAGCAGCTTGCGGGGAGCCCTTGAAGCTTTCTTT. Full variable domain (outside the CDR3, taken from reference TRBV5-1 and TRBJ1-1): KAGVTQTPRYLIKTRGQQVTLSCSPISGHRSVSWYQQTPGQGLQFLFEYFSETQRNKGNFPGRFSGRQFSNSRSEMNVSTLELGDSALYLCASSLRGALEAFFGQGTRLTVV.

The rearrangement links TRBV12-3 or TRBV12-4 to TRBJ2-1, with 10 bases identical to TRBD2. V was clipped by 11 bases and J by 8 bases; unmatched bases: 12. The CDR3 sequence is 14 residues long. The CDR3: CAAGLAGAADEQFF. The CDR3 DNA reads as TGTGCCGCCGGGCTAGCGGGAGCGGCGGATGAGCAGTTCTTC.

The chain links TRBV10-3 to TRBJ2-5, with D hard to call. The CDR3 has 14 residues. Germline V lookup: CDR1 ENHRY, CDR2 SYGVKD. V dropped 0 bases and J dropped 5 bases, with 10 bases sitting between them. Written as DNA, the CDR3 is TGTGCCATCAGTGAGTCAGGGATCTCCGAGACCCAGTACTTC. It yields the protein CAISESGISETQYF.

This clonotype occurred many times. The CDR3 sequence: CASSFNGGNTEAFF. In DNA, the CDR3 is TGCGCCAGCAGCTTTAACGGCGGGAACACTGAAGCTTTCTTT. The rearrangement joins TRBV5-1 to TRBJ1-1, with D hard to call. V was shortened by 2 bases and J by 1 base, with 9 bases between the two germline ends. This CDR3 is 14 amino acids long. Germline CDR1 is SGHRS and CDR2 is YFSETQ. The variable domain in full, completed from reference TRBV5-1 and TRBJ1-1, reads KAGVTQTPRYLIKTRGQQVTLSCSPISGHRSVSWYQQTPGQGLQFLFEYFSETQRNKGNFPGRFSGRQFSNSRSEMNVSTLELGDSALYLCASSFNGGNTEAFFGQGTRLTVV.

This clonotype was seen more than once but under ten times. The rearrangement links TRBV6-2 or TRBV6-3 to TRBJ2-1, with unresolved D. Germline V gene sequence: CDR1 MNHEY, CDR2 SVGEGT. Trimming stripped 6 bases from V and 4 bases from J, with 19 bases between. CDR3 size: 16 residues. The chain's CDR3 is CASRTTDAYLYNEQFF. The CDR3, as DNA: TGTGCCAGCAGGACCACGGACGCGTACCTGTACAATGAGCAGTTCTTC.

This clonotype was counted many times. The V and J genes are TRBV20-1 and TRBJ2-3; possible D gene TRBD1, 6 bases. CDR1 and CDR2 (germline): DFQATT, SNEGSKA (reference sequence). Between the trimmed V and J ends, which lost 3 bases and 0 bases, there was a span of 19 bases. The CDR3 runs 17 residues. CDR3 amino acids: CSARNPGTSSSTDTQYF. As DNA, the CDR3 is TGCAGTGCTAGGAACCCCGGGACAAGCTCTAGCACAGATACGCAGTATTTT.